Listed below are T cell receptor beta chains from one sample, sequenced in a study of T cell responses to AZD1222 COVID-19 vaccine. Assay used: immunoSEQ multiplex PCR; TCRdb lists only in-frame clones, some missing. The sample records around 150,000 clones, 90% to 95% being singletons. The sequencing used peripheral blood, collected 28 days after the second AZD1222 dose. All receptors derive from an adult who received the AZD1222 COVID-19 vaccine. CDR3s include the opening cysteine and the closing phenylalanine or tryptophan. Each record gives: V gene, D gene, J gene, clone size, CDR3 DNA, CDR3 protein. A D gene is named only where the DNA matches it firmly. Some rows have no size entry. The others give once, few or many, or a class for an expanded clone.

TRBV6-2/TRBV6-3	.	TRBJ1-1	.	TGTGCCAGCAGTTACCCCGACACTGAAGCTTTCTTT	CASSYPDTEAFF
TRBV28	.	TRBJ2-3	.	TGTGCCAGCAGGGCAACCATGGTGTCGCAGTATTTT	CASRATMVSQYF
TRBV7-8	.	TRBJ2-7	.	TGTGCCAGCAGCTTAGAACAGGTTCCCTACGAGCAGTACTTC	CASSLEQVPYEQYF
TRBV29-1	.	TRBJ1-1	.	TGCAGCGTACTCAGGGGCCCGGGTCTGGAAGCTTTCTTT	CSVLRGPGLEAFF
TRBV6-5	.	TRBJ2-3	.	TGTGCCAGCAACAGCTGGCCTCAATCAGATACGCAGTATTTT	CASNSWPQSDTQYF
TRBV7-9	.	TRBJ1-4	once	TGTGCCAGCAGCCCGGTTGTTGGAAAACTGTTTTTT	CASSPVVGKLFF
TRBV27	TRBD2	TRBJ2-2	.	TGTGCCAGCAGTTTATACAGCGGGGGGGCCGTCGGGGAGCTGTTTTTT	CASSLYSGGAVGELFF
TRBV15	.	TRBJ1-1	.	TGTGCCACCAGCAGAGCGTCAGGATCGAACACTGAAGCTTTCTTT	CATSRASGSNTEAFF
TRBV29-1	.	TRBJ2-1	.	TGCAGCGTTGACAAACAGGAGCAGTTCTTC	CSVDKQEQFF
TRBV5-6	TRBD1	TRBJ2-7	.	TGTGCCAGCAGCTGGGACAGAAGTTACGAGCAGTACTTC	CASSWDRSYEQYF
TRBV5-6	.	TRBJ1-3	once	TGTGCCAGCAGCTTGGGGCCCCGGGGGGGCACTGGAAACACCATATATTTT	CASSLGPRGGTGNTIYF
TRBV5-6	.	TRBJ2-3	.	TGTGCCAGCAGCCGGGGTGGGGGGCCTGGAGATACGCAGTATTTT	CASSRGGGPGDTQYF
TRBV7-2	.	TRBJ1-6	.	TGTGCCAGCAGCTTCTCCCGGGGTAATTCACCCCTCCACTTT	CASSFSRGNSPLHF
TRBV6-5	.	TRBJ2-3	.	TGTGCCAGCAGCCTTATAAGCACAGATACGCAGTATTTT	CASSLISTDTQYF